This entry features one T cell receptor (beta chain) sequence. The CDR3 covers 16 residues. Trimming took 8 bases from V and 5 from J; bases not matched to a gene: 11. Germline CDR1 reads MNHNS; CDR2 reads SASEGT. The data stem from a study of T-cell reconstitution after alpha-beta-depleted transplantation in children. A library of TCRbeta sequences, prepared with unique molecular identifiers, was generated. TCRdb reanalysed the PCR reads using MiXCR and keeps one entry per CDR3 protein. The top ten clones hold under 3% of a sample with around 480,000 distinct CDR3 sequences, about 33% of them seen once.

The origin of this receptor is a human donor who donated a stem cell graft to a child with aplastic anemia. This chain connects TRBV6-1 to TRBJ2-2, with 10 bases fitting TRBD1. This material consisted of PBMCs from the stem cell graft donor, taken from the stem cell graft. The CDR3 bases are TGTGCCAGCGCCAGACAGGGGGCTATGGATACCGGGGAGCTGTTTTTT. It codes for CASARQGAMDTGELFF.